Following are 4 T cell receptor beta chains from one sample sequenced in a study of blood T cell repertoires in COVID-19. TCRdb's table, derived via immunoSEQ multiplex PCR, lists solely in-frame clones and lacks some. This sample has about 200,000 clones, with 88% found just once. The sequenced sample consisted of peripheral blood. All receptors come from a man between 18 and 29 years old with active or convalescent COVID-19.

The chain uses TRBV7-8 and TRBJ1-1; D perhaps matches TRBD1 (6 bases). The CDR3 extends over 15 amino acids. Germline V gene lookup returns CDR1 SGHVS and CDR2 FQNEAQ. Trimming pared 1 base from V and 1 base from J, leaving 10 bases between. As DNA, the CDR3 is TGTGCCAGCAGCTTAGTAAGGGGGGGGAACACTGAAGCTTTCTTT. This codes for CASSLVRGGNTEAFF. Full variable domain (missing parts from reference TRBV7-8 and TRBJ1-1): GAGVSQSPRYKVAKRGQDVALRCDPISGHVSLFWYQQALGQGPEFLTYFQNEAQLDKSGLPSDRFFAERPEGSVSTLKIQRTQQEDSAVYLCASSLVRGGNTEAFFGQGTRLTVV.

The chain combines TRBV12-3 or TRBV12-4 with TRBJ2-7; D gene ambiguous. The V gene lost 1 base and the J gene lost 10 bases, with 8 bases spanning the gap. The CDR3 is 11 amino acids. The CDR3: CASSLGLNQYF. The CDR3 DNA sequence: TGTGCCAGCAGTTTAGGGCTTAATCAGTACTTC.

V is TRBV6-4 and J is TRBJ1-1; 7 nucleotides line up with TRBD1. Looked up from germline, CDR1 is MRHNA and CDR2 is SNTAGT. This CDR3 comprises 15 residues. V shed 1 base and J 2 bases; nucleotides not matched to a gene: 4. The CDR3 coding sequence is TGTGCCAGCAGTGACTTGACAGGGAGTAACACTGAAGCTTTCTTT. The encoded protein is CASSDLTGSNTEAFF.

V is TRBV3-1 (or the pseudogene TRBV3-2) and J is TRBJ1-1; D is uncertain. Between the trimmed V and J ends, which lost 5 bases and 1 base, there was a span of 8 bases. The CDR3 has 13 amino acids. CDR1 and CDR2 from the germline V gene are LGHDT and YNNKEL (reference sequence). The CDR3 is CASSSMANTEAFF. CDR3 in DNA: TGTGCCAGCAGCTCAATGGCGAACACTGAAGCTTTCTTT.